The 32 T cell receptor beta chains presented below share a single source sample, sequenced in a study of OX40 agonist ivuxolimab in advanced cancers. Assay used: immunoSEQ multiplex PCR; TCRdb lists only in-frame clones, some missing. The data hold more than 35,000 clones, with about 74% observed a single time. Sample: CD4+ or CD8+ T cells sorted from blood, taken in a trial of the OX40 agonist ivuxolimab. Receptors were obtained from an adult with an advanced solid tumor such as melanoma, head and neck, liver or kidney cancer.

In this sample, this clone turned up a few times. This sequence joins TRBV6-5 and TRBJ1-5; no reliable D call. CDR3 size: 14 residues. Germline V gene lookup returns CDR1 MNHEY and CDR2 SVGAGI. V lost 5 bases and J lost 6, with 14 bases in between. Here the CDR3 reads CASSRGLGSQPQHF. As DNA, the CDR3 is TGTGCCAGCAGTAGAGGGTTGGGCAGTCAGCCCCAGCATTTT.

V is TRBV5-1 and J is TRBJ2-2; D is undetermined. Trimming removed 0 bases from V and 2 bases from J, with 11 bases in between. This CDR3 is 16 amino acids long. CDR1 is SGHRS and CDR2 is YFSETQ in the germline V gene. CDR3 sequence reads: CASSLEVARNTGELFF. Here the CDR3 DNA reads TGCGCCAGCAGCTTGGAAGTAGCCAGAAACACCGGGGAGCTGTTTTTT.

The chain carries TRBV27 and TRBJ2-3, with 8 bases lining up with TRBD1. After removal of 4 bases from V and 6 bases from J, the junction contained 6 bases not matched to a gene. Germline lookup yields CDR1 MNHEY and CDR2 SMNVEV (reference sequence). This CDR3 contains 14 residues. CDR3 in DNA: TGTGCCAGCAGTTCGCAGGGGGCTTCGGATACGCAGTATTTT. Translating it yields CASSSQGASDTQYF.

The chain joins TRBV30 to TRBJ2-7; 8 bases are a match to TRBD2. This CDR3 contains 14 residues. V lost 2 bases and J lost 6; bases outside the gene matches: 9. Looked up from germline, CDR1 is GTSNPN and CDR2 is SVGIG (reference sequence). This chain's CDR3 is CAWSWSGSPGEQYF. The CDR3 nucleotides read TGTGCCTGGAGTTGGAGCGGGAGCCCGGGCGAGCAGTACTTC.

This clone was recorded once. The chain recombines TRBV5-8 with TRBJ2-7; 8 nucleotides align to TRBD1. The CDR3 is made up of 15 amino acids. V was pared by 2 bases and J by 1 base, with 5 bases of the junction left unmatched. Germline CDR1 is SGHTS and CDR2 is YDEGEE. The CDR3 region has the DNA TGTGCCAGCAGCTTTGTCAGGACAGGGTCCTACGAGCAGTACTTC. Residues: CASSFVRTGSYEQYF.

The rearrangement uses TRBV4-3 and TRBJ1-2, with a possible D match to TRBD1 (5 bases). Trimming removed 0 bases from V and 4 bases from J, with 18 bases in between. The CDR3 is 17 residues long. Per germline, CDR1 LGHNA and CDR2 YSLEER. For the CDR3, the DNA is TGCGCCAGCAGCCAAGAGGCGGGGCCAGCGCGGGCCTATGGCTACACCTTC. Translation: CASSQEAGPARAYGYTF.

The chain carries TRBV19 and TRBJ2-1; D is possibly TRBD1 (6 bases). Trimming pared 0 bases from V and 9 bases from J, leaving 12 bases between. Per germline, CDR1 LNHDA and CDR2 SQIVND (reference sequence). The CDR3 has 14 amino acids. CDR3 in DNA: TGTGCCAGTAGTATAGACACAGGGTCATCTGAGCAGTTCTTC. This codes for CASSIDTGSSEQFF.

The rearrangement links TRBV29-1 to TRBJ2-7, with D maybe TRBD1 (5 bases). The ends were cut back, 4 bases at V and 4 bases at J, with 11 bases in the middle. Germline CDR1 and CDR2: SQVTM and ANQGSEA. This CDR3 has 12 residues. CDR3 bases: TGCAGCGTTGGCAGGGAAGTGTACGAGCAGTACTTC. The encoded protein is CSVGREVYEQYF.

The CDR3 nucleotides read TGTGCCTGGAGTGTACGGGGGCTACTGAACACCGGGGAGCTGTTTTTT. It encodes CAWSVRGLLNTGELFF. The chain links TRBV30 to TRBJ2-2; tentatively, D is TRBD1 or TRBD2 (6 bases each). Germline lookup yields CDR1 GTSNPN and CDR2 SVGIG (reference sequence). The CDR3 runs 16 residues. Trimming stripped 0 bases from V and 1 base from J, with 12 bases between.

J is TRBJ2-1 and V is TRBV27, with 10 bases that match TRBD2. CDR1 is MNHEY and CDR2 is SMNVEV in the germline V gene (reference sequence). This CDR3 region has 15 residues. Trimming removed 5 bases from V and 9 bases from J; junction bases left unmatched: 10. The DNA of the CDR3 is TGTGCCAGCAGTCTTAAGCGGGAGGGCCGGGGTGAGCAGTTCTTC. Its protein is CASSLKREGRGEQFF.

The V gene is TRBV6-1, the J gene TRBJ1-5; maybe TRBD1 (5 bases). V was pared by 5 bases and J by 4 bases, with 9 bases between. Germline V gene sequence: CDR1 MNHNS, CDR2 SASEGT. The CDR3 has 13 amino acids. Here the CDR3 reads CASSSNRNQPQHF. CDR3 coding DNA: TGTGCCAGCAGTTCCAACAGGAATCAGCCCCAGCATTTT.

This clone is medium-sized (0.01 to 0.1%) by share. The chain couples TRBV28 to TRBJ2-7; a possible D gene is TRBD2 (6 bases). Germline CDR1 reads MDHEN; CDR2 reads SYDVKM. This CDR3 spans 11 amino acids. V was trimmed by 11 bases and J by 6 bases, leaving 14 bases between them. The CDR3 protein is CAARETGEQYF. CDR3 DNA: TGTGCCGCCCGGGAGACTGGCGAGCAGTACTTC. Full variable domain (remainder filled in from reference TRBV28 and TRBJ2-7): DVKVTQSSRYLVKRTGEKVFLECVQDMDHENMFWYRQDPGLGLRLIYFSYDVKMKEKGDIPEGYSVSREKKERFSLILESASTNQTSMYLCAARETGEQYFGPGTRLTVT.

The chain links TRBV28 to TRBJ1-2, with 7 bases lining up with TRBD1. Germline V lookup: CDR1 MDHEN, CDR2 SYDVKM. The CDR3 totals 16 residues. The J segment lost 2 bases and the V segment lost 6 bases, leaving 12 bases of the junction unmatched. In DNA, the CDR3 is TGTGCCAGCAGCCCAGGGGGGCAGGGTAGGAACTATGGCTACACCTTC. It is translated as CASSPGGQGRNYGYTF.

This chain uses TRBV19 with TRBJ2-7, with TRBD1 matching 9 bases. Trimming at V came to 7 bases and at J to 0 bases, leaving 7 bases not matched to a gene. This CDR3 has 15 amino acids. CDR1 LNHDA and CDR2 SQIVND come from the germline V gene (reference sequence). The CDR3 DNA sequence: TGTGCCAGTAACCCGGGACAGGGAGGCTCCTACGAGCAGTACTTC. This gives the protein CASNPGQGGSYEQYF.

The rearrangement uses TRBV7-2 and TRBJ2-5; TRBD1 aligns across 9 bases. V trimming: 4 bases; J trimming: 5 bases; junction bases outside the gene matches: 2. Germline V gene lookup returns CDR1 SGHTA and CDR2 FQGNSA. The CDR3 spans 13 residues. The CDR3 DNA sequence: TGTGCCAGCAGCTGGACAGGGGCCGAGACCCAGTACTTC. This codes for CASSWTGAETQYF.

V and J are TRBV19 and TRBJ1-5; D is undetermined. Trimming left V 3 bases short and J 5 bases short, with 11 bases between. This CDR3 region has 14 residues. CDR1 LNHDA and CDR2 SQIVND come from the germline V gene (reference sequence). The DNA for the CDR3 is TGTGCCAGTAGTATCCGGGGAAGAGATCAGCCCCAGCATTTT. Protein sequence: CASSIRGRDQPQHF.

The V and J genes are TRBV7-7 and TRBJ2-5; D is perhaps TRBD2 (6 bases). V dropped 3 bases and J dropped 6 bases, with 11 bases sitting between them. Germline lookup yields CDR1 SSHAT and CDR2 FNYEAQ (reference sequence). The CDR3 is 13 amino acids. The CDR3 region has the DNA TGTGCCAGCAGCTTGGGAGGAGGGAAGACCCAGTACTTC. Protein sequence: CASSLGGGKTQYF.

This chain links TRBV30 with TRBJ1-4; D is ambiguous. The CDR3 consists of 11 residues. The germline gives CDR1 GTSNPN, CDR2 SVGIG (reference sequence). V was clipped by 8 bases and J by 7 bases, with 11 bases between them. The CDR3 reads CAVGTVEKLFF. The CDR3 coding sequence is TGTGCCGTTGGTACAGTTGAAAAACTGTTTTTT. Combining the CDR3 with reference TRBV30 and TRBJ1-4 gives the whole variable domain SQTIHQWPATLVQPVGSPLSLECTVEGTSNPNLYWYRQAAGRGLQLLFYSVGIGQISSEVPQNLSASRPQDRQFILSSKKLLLSDSGFYLCAVGTVEKLFFGSGTQLSVL.

The rearrangement joins TRBV5-1 to TRBJ2-2; D tentatively fits TRBD1 or TRBD2 (5 bases each). This CDR3 contains 17 residues. The germline V gene encodes CDR1 SGHRS and CDR2 YFSETQ. With 6 bases removed from V and 4 bases from J, the gap between germline ends came to 22 bases. CDR3 in amino acids: CASNPTGTISGTGELFF. The CDR3 DNA is TGCGCCAGCAACCCAACCGGGACCATATCCGGCACCGGGGAGCTGTTTTTT. Full variable domain (outside the CDR3, taken from reference TRBV5-1 and TRBJ2-2): KAGVTQTPRYLIKTRGQQVTLSCSPISGHRSVSWYQQTPGQGLQFLFEYFSETQRNKGNFPGRFSGRQFSNSRSEMNVSTLELGDSALYLCASNPTGTISGTGELFFGEGSRLTVL.

The V gene is TRBV30, the J gene TRBJ2-7; D gene ambiguous. Deletions cut 0 bases from V and 0 bases from J, with 9 bases between. The V gene's germline CDR1 is GTSNPN and CDR2 SVGIG (reference sequence). This CDR3 region has 14 residues. CDR3 in DNA: TGTGCCTGGAGTGTGTCAGTCCGCTCCTACGAGCAGTACTTC. This gives the protein CAWSVSVRSYEQYF.

This sequence joins TRBV10-3 and TRBJ2-1; no firm D call. In germline, CDR1 is ENHRY, CDR2 SYGVKD. The ends were cut back, 8 bases at V and 0 bases at J, with 5 bases in the middle. This CDR3 is 12 amino acids long. In DNA form, the CDR3 reads TGTGCCATCGGGTTCTCCTACAATGAGCAGTTCTTC. It translates to CAIGFSYNEQFF.

This chain uses TRBV12-5 with TRBJ2-1, with 9 bases identical to TRBD1. Germline CDR1 LGHNT, CDR2 FRNRAP. There are 13 residues in the CDR3. V gave up 9 bases and J gave up 8 bases; unmatched junction bases: 8. Written as DNA, the CDR3 is TGTGCTAGCCGGGACAGGGTTTCCGATGAGCAGTTCTTC. The encoded protein is CASRDRVSDEQFF.

This chain links TRBV10-3 with TRBJ1-4, with 7 nucleotides matching TRBD1. Germline V gene lookup returns CDR1 ENHRY and CDR2 SYGVKD. V lost 2 bases, J lost 5 bases, and 8 bases stayed unmatched. The CDR3 consists of 16 residues. In DNA form, the CDR3 reads TGTGCCATCAGTGAGGCCGACAGGGTGGAGAATGAAAAACTGTTTTTT. This gives the protein CAISEADRVENEKLFF.

This clone showed up just once. The genes are TRBV7-9 and TRBJ1-1; D ambiguous. V lost 3 bases to trimming and J lost 0 bases, with 8 bases between them. From germline, CDR1 is SEHNR and CDR2 FQNEAQ (reference sequence). This CDR3 region has 14 residues. This CDR3 is CASSLALLNTEAFF. The CDR3 DNA reads as TGTGCCAGCAGCTTGGCCCTATTGAACACTGAAGCTTTCTTT. The variable domain in full, completed from reference TRBV7-9 and TRBJ1-1, reads DTGVSQNPRHKITKRGQNVTFRCDPISEHNRLYWYRQTLGQGPEFLTYFQNEAQLEKSRLLSDRFSAERPKGSFSTLEIQRTEQGDSAMYLCASSLALLNTEAFFGQGTRLTVV.

The chain recombines TRBV5-1 with TRBJ2-1; maybe TRBD1 (6 bases). V was cut by 0 bases and J by 6 bases, with 13 bases left in between. Germline V gene sequence: CDR1 SGHRS, CDR2 YFSETQ. The CDR3 is 15 residues long. The CDR3 region has the DNA TGCGCCAGCAGCTTGGGGGGGCCTGAAGGCAATGAGCAGTTCTTC. Translating it yields CASSLGGPEGNEQFF.

The rearrangement joins TRBV19 to TRBJ2-6; TRBD2 agrees at 7 bases. Germline V CDR1 and CDR2: LNHDA, SQIVND (reference sequence). The CDR3 has 16 amino acids. Trimming took 6 bases from V and 2 from J; bases not matched to a gene: 7. The CDR3 DNA sequence: TGTGCCAGTAGCCCCCCGGCGGGGGCTGGGGCCAACGTCCTGACTTTC. It yields the protein CASSPPAGAGANVLTF. The whole variable domain, remainder taken from reference TRBV19 and TRBJ2-6, is DGGITQSPKYLFRKEGQNVTLSCEQNLNHDAMYWYRQDPGQGLRLIYYSQIVNDFQKGDIAEGYSVSREKKESFPLTVTSAQKNPTAFYLCASSPPAGAGANVLTFGAGSRLTVL.

This clone was seen just once. The chain has TRBV7-3 and TRBJ2-1; 9 positions match TRBD2. CDR1 is SGHTA and CDR2 is FQGTGA in the germline V gene. CDR3 length equals 19 residues. With V trimmed by 5 bases and J by 4 bases, 18 bases remained unmatched. This CDR3 reads CASSPRALAGDYGYNEQFF. CDR3 coding DNA: TGTGCCAGCAGCCCACGAGCTTTAGCGGGAGATTATGGGTACAATGAGCAGTTCTTC.

This rearrangement joins TRBV5-1 to TRBJ2-1, with D hard to call. The germline V and J ends were trimmed by 4 bases and 0 bases, with 11 bases remaining between them. The germline gives CDR1 SGHRS, CDR2 YFSETQ. The CDR3 runs to 15 residues. Here the CDR3 reads CASSPKVSSYNEQFF. The CDR3 DNA is TGCGCCAGCAGCCCCAAAGTGAGCTCCTACAATGAGCAGTTCTTC.

The chain joins TRBV6-6 to TRBJ2-7; 9 bases match TRBD1. This CDR3 is built from 13 residues. The V segment lost 10 bases and the J segment 2 bases; nucleotides outside the gene matches: 6. Germline lookup yields CDR1 MNHNY and CDR2 SVGAGI (reference sequence). The CDR3 spells CATWDRATYEQYF. The DNA of the CDR3 is TGTGCCACCTGGGACAGGGCAACCTACGAGCAGTACTTC.

This rearrangement joins TRBV28 to TRBJ1-5; 10 bases are a match to TRBD1. The CDR3 length is 14 residues. Trimming removed 11 bases from V and 1 base from J; junction bases left unmatched: 5. Germline CDR1 MDHEN, CDR2 SYDVKM. The CDR3 DNA is TGTGCCTCGACGGGACAGGGGAGCAATCAGCCCCAGCATTTT. It specifies CASTGQGSNQPQHF.

The count of this clone is one. This chain links TRBV5-4 with TRBJ2-1; no reliable D call. V was trimmed by 2 bases and J by 2 bases, leaving 5 bases between them. The CDR3 is 13 residues long. Germline values: CDR1 SGHNT, CDR2 YYREEE (reference sequence). The CDR3 coding sequence is TGTGCCAGCAGCTTAGTAGCCTACAATGAGCAGTTCTTC. Protein product: CASSLVAYNEQFF.

This clone was seen only once. The rearrangement joins TRBV7-6 to TRBJ2-1; D possibly corresponds to TRBD1 (5 bases). The CDR3 sequence is 15 residues long. Trimming took 1 base from V and 6 from J, leaving 13 bases between them. CDR1 and CDR2 from the germline V gene are SGHVS and FNYEAQ. This CDR3 is CASSLESAGRNEQFF. In DNA form, the CDR3 reads TGTGCCAGCAGCTTAGAATCAGCAGGGCGCAATGAGCAGTTCTTC.